This paragraph reports one T cell receptor (beta chain). Its antigen is as yet unknown. This entry is derived from a study of cytomegalovirus exposure and HLA in healthy donors. Trimming took off 6 bases at V and 5 bases at J, with 19 bases between the two ends. The length of the CDR3 is 15 residues. Germline V lookup: CDR1 SGHDT, CDR2 YYEEEE. Regarding the study as a whole: An analysis done earlier found most TCR beta V segments productive about 90% or about 30% of the time. Across all donors, roughly uniform sequencing depth was an assumption of the presence/absence analyses.

Researchers ran the PCR with 60 Vbeta and 13 Jbeta primers. Data came from immunoSEQ multiplex PCR; TCRdb stores just in-frame clones and leaves some out. This table holds under 150,000 clones, around 10% found once. The sequencing input was PBMCs. The sequence derives from a woman aged 40-49 years in good health and CMV-seropositive. The gene calls are TRBV5-6 and TRBJ2-3; a possible D gene is TRBD2 (5 bases). The CDR3 loop reads CASTIFPRGVDTQYF. The CDR3 region has the DNA TGTGCCAGCACCATCTTCCCCCGGGGAGTAGATACGCAGTATTTT.